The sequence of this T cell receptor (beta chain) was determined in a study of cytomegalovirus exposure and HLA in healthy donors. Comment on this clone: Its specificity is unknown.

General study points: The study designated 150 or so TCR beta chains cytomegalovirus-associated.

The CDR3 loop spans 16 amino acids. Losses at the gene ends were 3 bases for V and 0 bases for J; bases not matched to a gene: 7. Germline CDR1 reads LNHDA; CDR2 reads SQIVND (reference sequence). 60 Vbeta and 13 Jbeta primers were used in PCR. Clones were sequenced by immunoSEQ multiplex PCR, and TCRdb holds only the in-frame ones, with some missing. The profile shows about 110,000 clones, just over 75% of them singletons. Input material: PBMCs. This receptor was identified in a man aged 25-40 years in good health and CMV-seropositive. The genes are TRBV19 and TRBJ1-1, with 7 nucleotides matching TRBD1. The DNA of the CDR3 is TGTGCCAGTAGTATGGGACCGGGACAGATGAACACTGAAGCTTTCTTT. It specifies CASSMGPGQMNTEAFF.